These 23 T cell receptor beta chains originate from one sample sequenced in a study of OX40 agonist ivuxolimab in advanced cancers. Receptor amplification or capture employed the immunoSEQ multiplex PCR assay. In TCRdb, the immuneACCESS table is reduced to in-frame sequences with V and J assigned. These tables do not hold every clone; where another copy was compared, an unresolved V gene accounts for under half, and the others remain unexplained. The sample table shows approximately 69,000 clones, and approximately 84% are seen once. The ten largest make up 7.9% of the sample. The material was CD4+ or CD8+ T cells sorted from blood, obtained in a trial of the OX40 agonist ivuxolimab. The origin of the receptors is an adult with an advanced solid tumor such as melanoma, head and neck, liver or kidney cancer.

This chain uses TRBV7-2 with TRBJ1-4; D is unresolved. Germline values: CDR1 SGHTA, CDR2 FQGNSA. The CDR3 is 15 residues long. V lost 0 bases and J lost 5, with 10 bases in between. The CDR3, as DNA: TGTGCCAGCAGCTTAGCTCCAGGTAGAAATGAAAAACTGTTTTTT. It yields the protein CASSLAPGRNEKLFF.

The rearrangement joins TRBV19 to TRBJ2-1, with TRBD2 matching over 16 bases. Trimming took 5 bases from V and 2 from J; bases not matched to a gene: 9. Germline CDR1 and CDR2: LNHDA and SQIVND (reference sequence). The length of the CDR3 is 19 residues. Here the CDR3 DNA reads TGTGCCAGTAGTGTGACGGGGACTAGCGGGAGGGTACCCTACAATGAGCAGTTCTTC. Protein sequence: CASSVTGTSGRVPYNEQFF.

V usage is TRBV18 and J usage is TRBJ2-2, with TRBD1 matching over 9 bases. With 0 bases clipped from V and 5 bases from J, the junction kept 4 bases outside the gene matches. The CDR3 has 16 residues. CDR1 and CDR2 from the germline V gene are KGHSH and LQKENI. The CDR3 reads CASSPPTGGKTGELFF. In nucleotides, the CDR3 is TGTGCCAGCTCACCACCAACAGGGGGCAAGACCGGGGAGCTGTTTTTT.

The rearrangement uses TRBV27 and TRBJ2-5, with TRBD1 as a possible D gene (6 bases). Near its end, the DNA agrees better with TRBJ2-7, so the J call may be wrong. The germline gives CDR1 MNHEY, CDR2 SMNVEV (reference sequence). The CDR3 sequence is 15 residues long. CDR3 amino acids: CASSPTGLSSYEQYF. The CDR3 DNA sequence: TGTGCCAGCAGCCCTACAGGGTTAAGCTCCTACGAGCAGTACTTC.

CDR3 bases: TGCAGGCTACCCGAGGGCTCCTACAATGAGCAGTTCTTC. Protein product: CRLPEGSYNEQFF. V usage is TRBV29-1 and J usage is TRBJ2-1, with a possible D match to TRBD2 (5 bases). Germline loops: CDR1 SQVTM, CDR2 ANQGSEA. This CDR3 region has 13 residues.

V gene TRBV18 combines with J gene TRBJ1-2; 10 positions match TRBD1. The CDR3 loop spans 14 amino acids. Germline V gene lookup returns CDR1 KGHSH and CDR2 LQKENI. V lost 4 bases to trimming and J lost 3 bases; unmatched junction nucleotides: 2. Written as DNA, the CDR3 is TGTGCCAGCTCACGACAGGGGGCGGACTATGGCTACACCTTC. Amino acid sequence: CASSRQGADYGYTF.

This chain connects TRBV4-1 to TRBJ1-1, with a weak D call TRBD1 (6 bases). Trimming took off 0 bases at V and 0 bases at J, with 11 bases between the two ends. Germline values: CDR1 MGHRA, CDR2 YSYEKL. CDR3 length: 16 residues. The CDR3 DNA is TGCGCCAGCAGCCAAGATCCGGACAGCTTGAACACTGAAGCTTTCTTT. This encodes CASSQDPDSLNTEAFF.

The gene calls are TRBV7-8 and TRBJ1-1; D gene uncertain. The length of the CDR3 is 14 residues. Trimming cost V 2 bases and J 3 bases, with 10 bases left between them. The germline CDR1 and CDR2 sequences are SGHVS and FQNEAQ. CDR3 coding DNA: TGTGCCAGCAGCTTATACGGGGATGACACTGAAGCTTTCTTT. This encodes CASSLYGDDTEAFF. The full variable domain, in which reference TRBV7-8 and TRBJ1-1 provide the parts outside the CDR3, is GAGVSQSPRYKVAKRGQDVALRCDPISGHVSLFWYQQALGQGPEFLTYFQNEAQLDKSGLPSDRFFAERPEGSVSTLKIQRTQQEDSAVYLCASSLYGDDTEAFFGQGTRLTVV.

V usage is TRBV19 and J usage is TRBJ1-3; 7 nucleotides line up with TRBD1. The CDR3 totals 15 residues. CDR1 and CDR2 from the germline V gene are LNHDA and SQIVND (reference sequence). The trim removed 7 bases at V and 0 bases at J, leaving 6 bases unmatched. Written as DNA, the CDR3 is TGTGCCAGTATCCCCCGGGACAGCTCTGGAAACACCATATATTTT. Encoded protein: CASIPRDSSGNTIYF.

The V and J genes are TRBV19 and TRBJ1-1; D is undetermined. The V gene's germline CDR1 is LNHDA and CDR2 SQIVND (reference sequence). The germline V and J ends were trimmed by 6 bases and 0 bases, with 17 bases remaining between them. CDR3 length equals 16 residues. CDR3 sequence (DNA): TGTGCCAGTAGACCCAGGCAGCCAAATATGAACACTGAAGCTTTCTTT. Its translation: CASRPRQPNMNTEAFF.

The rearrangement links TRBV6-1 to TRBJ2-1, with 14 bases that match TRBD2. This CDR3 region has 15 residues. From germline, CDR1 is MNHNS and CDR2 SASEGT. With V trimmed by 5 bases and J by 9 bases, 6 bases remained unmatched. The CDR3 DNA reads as TGTGCCAGCAGTCCGACTAGCGGGGGGGCGGGTGAGCAGTTCTTC. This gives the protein CASSPTSGGAGEQFF.

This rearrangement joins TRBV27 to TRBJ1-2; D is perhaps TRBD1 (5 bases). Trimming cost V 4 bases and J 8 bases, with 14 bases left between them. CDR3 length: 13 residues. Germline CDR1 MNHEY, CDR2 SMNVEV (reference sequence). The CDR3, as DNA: TGTGCCAGCAGTTGGGGGTTTGGGGACGGCTACACCTTC. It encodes CASSWGFGDGYTF.

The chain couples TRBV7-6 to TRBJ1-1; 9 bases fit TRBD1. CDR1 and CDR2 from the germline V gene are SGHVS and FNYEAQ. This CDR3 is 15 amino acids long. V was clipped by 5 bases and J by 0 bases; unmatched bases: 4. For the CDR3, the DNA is TGTGCCAGCAGCCCCGGACAGGGGATGAACACTGAAGCTTTCTTT. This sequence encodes CASSPGQGMNTEAFF.

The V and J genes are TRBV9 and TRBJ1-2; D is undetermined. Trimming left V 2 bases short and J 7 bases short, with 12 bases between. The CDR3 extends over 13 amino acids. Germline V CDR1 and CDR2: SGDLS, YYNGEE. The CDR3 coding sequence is TGTGCCAGCAGCGTTATTTCAGGAGGTGGCTACACCTTC. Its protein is CASSVISGGGYTF.

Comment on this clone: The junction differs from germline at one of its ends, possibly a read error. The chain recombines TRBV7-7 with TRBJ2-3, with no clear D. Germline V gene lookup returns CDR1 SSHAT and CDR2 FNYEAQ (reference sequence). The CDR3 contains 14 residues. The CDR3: CASSLTTSTDTQYF. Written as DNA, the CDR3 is TGTGCTAGCAGCTTGACAACAAGCACAGATACGCAGTATTTT. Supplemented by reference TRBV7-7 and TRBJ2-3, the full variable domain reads GAGVSQSPRYKVTKRGQDVTLRCDPISSHATLYWYQQALGQGPEFLTYFNYEAQPDKSGLPSDRFSAERPEGSISTLTIQRTEQRDSAMYRCASSLTTSTDTQYFGPGTRLTVL.

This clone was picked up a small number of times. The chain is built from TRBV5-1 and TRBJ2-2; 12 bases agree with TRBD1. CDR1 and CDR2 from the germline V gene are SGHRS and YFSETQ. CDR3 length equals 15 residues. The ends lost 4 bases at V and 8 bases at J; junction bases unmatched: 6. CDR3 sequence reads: CASSPGQGARGELFF. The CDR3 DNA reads TGCGCCAGCAGCCCGGGACAGGGGGCGCGGGGGGAGCTGTTTTTT.

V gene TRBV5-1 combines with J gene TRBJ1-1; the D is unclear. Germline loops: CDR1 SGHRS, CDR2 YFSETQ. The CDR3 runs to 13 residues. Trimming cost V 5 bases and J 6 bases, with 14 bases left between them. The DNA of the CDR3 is TGCGCCAGCAGTTCCCTCGGGGATGCTGAAGCTTTCTTT. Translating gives CASSSLGDAEAFF.

CDR3 region: CASSLFSGTGTPYEQYF. The CDR3, as DNA: TGTGCCAGTAGCCTCTTTTCCGGGACAGGCACTCCCTACGAGCAGTACTTC. This chain links TRBV19 with TRBJ2-7, with 8 bases matching TRBD1. CDR3 length equals 17 residues. Germline V lookup: CDR1 LNHDA, CDR2 SQIVND (reference sequence). V trimming: 6 bases; J trimming: 2 bases; junction bases outside the gene matches: 15.

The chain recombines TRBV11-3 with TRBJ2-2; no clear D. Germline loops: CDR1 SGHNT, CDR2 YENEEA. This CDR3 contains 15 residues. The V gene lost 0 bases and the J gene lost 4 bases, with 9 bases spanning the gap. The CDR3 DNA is TGTGCCAGCAGCTTAGATGGCCAAAGCACCGGGGAGCTGTTTTTT. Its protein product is CASSLDGQSTGELFF.

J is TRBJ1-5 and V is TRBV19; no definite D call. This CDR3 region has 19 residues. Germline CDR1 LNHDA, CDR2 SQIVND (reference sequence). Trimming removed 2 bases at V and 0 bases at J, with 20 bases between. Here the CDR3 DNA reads TGTGCCAGTAGTATAAGGTTGGGCAGCGGAAAAGATAGCAATCAGCCCCAGCATTTT. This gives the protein CASSIRLGSGKDSNQPQHF.

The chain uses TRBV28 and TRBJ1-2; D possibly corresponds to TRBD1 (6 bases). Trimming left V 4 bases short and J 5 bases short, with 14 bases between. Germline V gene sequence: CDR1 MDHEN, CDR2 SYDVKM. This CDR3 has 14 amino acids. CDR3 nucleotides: TGTGCCAGCAGTTCCTATCAGGGGAGATATGGCTACACCTTC. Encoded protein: CASSSYQGRYGYTF.

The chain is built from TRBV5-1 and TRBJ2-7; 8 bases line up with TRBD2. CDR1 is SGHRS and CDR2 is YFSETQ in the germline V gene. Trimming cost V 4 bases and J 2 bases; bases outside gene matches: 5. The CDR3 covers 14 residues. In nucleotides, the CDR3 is TGCGCCAGCAGCAAAATAGCGGGGACCTACGAGCAGTACTTC. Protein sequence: CASSKIAGTYEQYF.

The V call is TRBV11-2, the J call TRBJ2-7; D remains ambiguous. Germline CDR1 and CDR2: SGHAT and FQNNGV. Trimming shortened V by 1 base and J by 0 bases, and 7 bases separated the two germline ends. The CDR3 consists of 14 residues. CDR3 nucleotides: TGTGCCAGCAGCTTAGCGGGCGCCTCCTACGAGCAGTACTTC. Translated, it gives CASSLAGASYEQYF. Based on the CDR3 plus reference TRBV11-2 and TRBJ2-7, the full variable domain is EAGVAQSPRYKIIEKRQSVAFWCNPISGHATLYWYQQILGQGPKLLIQFQNNGVVDDSQLPKDRFSAERLKGVDSTLKIQPAKLEDSAVYLCASSLAGASYEQYFGPGTRLTVT.